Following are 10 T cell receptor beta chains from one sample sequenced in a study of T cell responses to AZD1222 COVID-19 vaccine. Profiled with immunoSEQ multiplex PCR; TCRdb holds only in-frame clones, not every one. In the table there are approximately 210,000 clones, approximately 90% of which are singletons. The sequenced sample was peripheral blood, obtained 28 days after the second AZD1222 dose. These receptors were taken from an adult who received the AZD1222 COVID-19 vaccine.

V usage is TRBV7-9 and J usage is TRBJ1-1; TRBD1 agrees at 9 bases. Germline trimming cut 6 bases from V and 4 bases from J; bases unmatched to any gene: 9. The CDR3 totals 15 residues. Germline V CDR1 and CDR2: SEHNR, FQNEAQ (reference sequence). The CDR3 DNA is TGTGCCAGCAGGGCGGGACAGGGAGTTTTCACTGAAGCTTTCTTT. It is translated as CASRAGQGVFTEAFF.

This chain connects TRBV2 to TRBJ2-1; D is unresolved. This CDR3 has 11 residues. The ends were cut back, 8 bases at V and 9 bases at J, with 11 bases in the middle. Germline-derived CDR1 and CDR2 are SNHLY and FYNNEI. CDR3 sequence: CASWYSLEQFF. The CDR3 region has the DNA TGTGCCAGCTGGTACAGCCTTGAGCAGTTCTTC. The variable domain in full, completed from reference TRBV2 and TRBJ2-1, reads EPEVTQTPSHQVTQMGQEVILRCVPISNHLYFYWYRQILGQKVEFLVSFYNNEISEKSEIFDDQFSVERPDGSNFTLKIRSTKLEDSAMYFCASWYSLEQFFGPGTRLTVL.

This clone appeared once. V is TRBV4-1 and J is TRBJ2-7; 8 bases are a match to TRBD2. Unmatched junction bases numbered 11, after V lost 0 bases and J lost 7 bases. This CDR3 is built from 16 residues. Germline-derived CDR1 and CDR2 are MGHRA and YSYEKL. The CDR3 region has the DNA TGCGCCAGCAGCCAAGACGCCAGGCCGGGAGGGGAAGAGCAGTACTTC. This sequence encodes CASSQDARPGGEEQYF.

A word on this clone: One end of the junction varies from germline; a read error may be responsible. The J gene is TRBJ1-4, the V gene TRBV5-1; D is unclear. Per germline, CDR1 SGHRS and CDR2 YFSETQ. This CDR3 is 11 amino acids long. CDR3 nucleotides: TGCGCCAGCAGCTTGGGAGGCCATCAGGTTTTT. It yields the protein CASSLGGHQVF.

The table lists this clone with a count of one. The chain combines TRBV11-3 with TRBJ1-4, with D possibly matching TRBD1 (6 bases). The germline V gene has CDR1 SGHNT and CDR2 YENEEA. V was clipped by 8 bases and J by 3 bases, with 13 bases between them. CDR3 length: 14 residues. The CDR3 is CASSRGTSNEKLFF. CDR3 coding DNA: TGTGCCAGCTCTAGAGGGACATCTAATGAAAAACTGTTTTTT.

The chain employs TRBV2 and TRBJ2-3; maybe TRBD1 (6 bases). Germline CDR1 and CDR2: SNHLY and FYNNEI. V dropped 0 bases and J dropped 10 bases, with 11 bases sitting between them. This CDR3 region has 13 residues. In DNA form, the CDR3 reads TGTGCCAGCAGTGAAGCCGCGGCAGGGGCGCAGTATTTT. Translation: CASSEAAAGAQYF.

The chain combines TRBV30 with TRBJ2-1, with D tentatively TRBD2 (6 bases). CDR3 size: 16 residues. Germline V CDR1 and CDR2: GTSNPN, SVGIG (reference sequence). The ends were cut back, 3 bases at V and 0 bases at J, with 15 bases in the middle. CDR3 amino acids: CAWRPWGRSSYNEQFF. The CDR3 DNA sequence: TGTGCCTGGAGGCCCTGGGGGAGGAGCTCCTACAATGAGCAGTTCTTC.

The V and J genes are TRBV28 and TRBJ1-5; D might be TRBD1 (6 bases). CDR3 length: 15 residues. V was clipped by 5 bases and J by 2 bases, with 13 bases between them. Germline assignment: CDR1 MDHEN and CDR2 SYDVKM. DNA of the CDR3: TGTGCCAGCAGTCAGACGACAGGACGCAATCAGCCCCAGCATTTT. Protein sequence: CASSQTTGRNQPQHF.

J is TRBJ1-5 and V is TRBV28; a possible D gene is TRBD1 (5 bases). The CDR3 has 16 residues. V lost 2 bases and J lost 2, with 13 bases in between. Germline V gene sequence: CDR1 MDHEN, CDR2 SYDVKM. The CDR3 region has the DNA TGTGCCAGCAGTTTAGGAGGGGCGCAGGGCAATCAGCCCCAGCATTTT. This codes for CASSLGGAQGNQPQHF.

For the CDR3, the DNA is TGTGCCACCCAGAAAGACTACGTTCCAGATACGCAGTATTTT. It is translated as CATQKDYVPDTQYF. The chain uses TRBV2 and TRBJ2-3; D is possibly TRBD2 (5 bases). Germline values: CDR1 SNHLY, CDR2 FYNNEI. The V and J ends lost 10 bases and 4 bases respectively, with 18 bases between them. CDR3 length: 14 residues.